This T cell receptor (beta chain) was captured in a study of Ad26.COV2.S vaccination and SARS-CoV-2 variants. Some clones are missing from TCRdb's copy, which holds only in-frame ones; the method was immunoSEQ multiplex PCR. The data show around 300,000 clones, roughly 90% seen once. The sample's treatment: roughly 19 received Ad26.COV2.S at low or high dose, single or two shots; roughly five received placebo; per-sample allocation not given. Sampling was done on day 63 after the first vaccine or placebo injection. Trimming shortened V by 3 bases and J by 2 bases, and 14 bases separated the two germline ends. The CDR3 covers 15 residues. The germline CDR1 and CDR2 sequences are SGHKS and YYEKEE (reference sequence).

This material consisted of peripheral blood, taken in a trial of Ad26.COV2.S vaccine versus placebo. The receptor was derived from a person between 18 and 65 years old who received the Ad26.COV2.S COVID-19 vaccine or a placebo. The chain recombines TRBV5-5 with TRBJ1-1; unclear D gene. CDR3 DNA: TGTGCCAGCAGCTCCCGTTTGAGTGGAAACACTGAAGCTTTCTTT. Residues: CASSSRLSGNTEAFF.